The text below deals with one T cell receptor (beta chain). This sample is drawn from a study of control samples from healthy donors and cancer patients. V lost 6 bases and J lost 0, with 15 bases in between. The CDR3 spans 16 residues. The germline V gene encodes CDR1 MDHEN and CDR2 SYDVKM. The assay was immunoSEQ multiplex PCR, and TCRdb's table has in-frame clones only and misses some. The sample carries 200,000 or so clones, roughly 94% recorded once. The TCR was taken from a man between 45 and 60 years old in good health. Sequences were obtained from blood. This chain connects TRBV28 to TRBJ1-3, with D tentatively TRBD1 (6 bases). The CDR3 sequence is CASSPDRQFSGNTIYF. DNA for the CDR3: TGTGCCAGCAGCCCGGACAGACAGTTCTCTGGAAACACCATATATTTT.